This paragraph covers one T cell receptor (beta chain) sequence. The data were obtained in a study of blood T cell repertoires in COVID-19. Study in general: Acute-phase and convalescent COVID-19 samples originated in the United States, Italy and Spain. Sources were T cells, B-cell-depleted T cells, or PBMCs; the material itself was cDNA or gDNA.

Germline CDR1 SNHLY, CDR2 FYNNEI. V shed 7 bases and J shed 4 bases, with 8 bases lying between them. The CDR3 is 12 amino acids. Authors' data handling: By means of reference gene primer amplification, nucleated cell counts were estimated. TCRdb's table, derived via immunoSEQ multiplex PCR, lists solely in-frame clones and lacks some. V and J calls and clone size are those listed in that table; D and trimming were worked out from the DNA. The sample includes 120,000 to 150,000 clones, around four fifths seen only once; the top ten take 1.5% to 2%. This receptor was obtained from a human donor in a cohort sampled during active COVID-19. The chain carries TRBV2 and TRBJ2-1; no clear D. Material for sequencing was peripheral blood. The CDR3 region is CASKERYNEQFF. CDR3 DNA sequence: TGTGCCAGCAAGGAGAGATACAATGAGCAGTTCTTC.